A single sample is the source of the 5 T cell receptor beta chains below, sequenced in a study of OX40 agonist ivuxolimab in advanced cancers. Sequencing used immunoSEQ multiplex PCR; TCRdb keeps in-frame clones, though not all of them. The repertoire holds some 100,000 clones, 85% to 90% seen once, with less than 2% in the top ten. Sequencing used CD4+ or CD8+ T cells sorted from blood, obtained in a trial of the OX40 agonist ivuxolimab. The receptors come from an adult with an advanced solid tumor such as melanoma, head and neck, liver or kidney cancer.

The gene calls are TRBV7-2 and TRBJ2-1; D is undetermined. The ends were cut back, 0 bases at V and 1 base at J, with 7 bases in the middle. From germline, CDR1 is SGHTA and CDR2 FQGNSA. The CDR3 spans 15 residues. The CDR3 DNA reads TGTGCCAGCAGCTTAGCGCCAGAATCCTACAATGAGCAGTTCTTC. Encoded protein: CASSLAPESYNEQFF. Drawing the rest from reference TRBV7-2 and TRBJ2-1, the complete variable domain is GAGVSQSPSNKVTEKGKDVELRCDPISGHTALYWYRQSLGQGLEFLIYFQGNSAPDKSGLPSDRFSAERTGGSVSTLTIQRTQQEDSAVYLCASSLAPESYNEQFFGPGTRLTVL.

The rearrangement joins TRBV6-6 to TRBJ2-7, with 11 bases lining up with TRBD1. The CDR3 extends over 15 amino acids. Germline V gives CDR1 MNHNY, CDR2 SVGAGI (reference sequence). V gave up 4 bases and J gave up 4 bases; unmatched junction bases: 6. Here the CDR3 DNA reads TGTGCCAGCAGTTCCCCGGGACAGGGGGATTACGAGCAGTACTTC. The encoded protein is CASSSPGQGDYEQYF.

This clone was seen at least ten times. CDR3 nucleotides: TGTGCCACCAGCGGAACAGGGTCCCGTCAGCCCCAGCATTTT. Its translation: CATSGTGSRQPQHF. The V and J genes are TRBV15 and TRBJ1-5; the D gene is possibly TRBD1 (6 bases). Per the germline V gene, CDR1 is LNHNV and CDR2 is YYDKDF (reference sequence). The CDR3 is 14 amino acids. Trimming stripped 5 bases from V and 6 bases from J, with 14 bases between.

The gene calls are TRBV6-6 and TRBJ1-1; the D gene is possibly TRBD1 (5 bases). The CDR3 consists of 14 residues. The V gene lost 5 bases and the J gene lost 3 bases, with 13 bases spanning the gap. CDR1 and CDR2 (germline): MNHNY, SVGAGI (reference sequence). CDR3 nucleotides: TGTGCCAGCAGTGGGAGGGGCGAGGACACTGAAGCTTTCTTT. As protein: CASSGRGEDTEAFF.

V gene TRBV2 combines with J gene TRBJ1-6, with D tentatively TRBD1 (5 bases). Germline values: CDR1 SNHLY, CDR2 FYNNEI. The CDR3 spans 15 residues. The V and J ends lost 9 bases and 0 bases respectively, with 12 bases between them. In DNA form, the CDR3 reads TGTGCCAGTCGACAGTCGAGCTCCTATAATTCACCCCTCCACTTT. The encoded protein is CASRQSSSYNSPLHF.